This TCR beta chain was retrieved from a study of graft-versus-host responses after intestinal transplantation. Study in general: Recipients had multivisceral, liver-intestinal, or isolated intestinal transplants. Anti-thymocyte globulin induction, then tacrolimus and steroids for around 3 years, went to all recipients.

Broader study findings: Where graft-donor T cell macrochimerism was present, patients had high graft-versus-host to host-versus-graft clonal ratios in allografts. Ileal or blood samples showed some GvH clones first, and such clones were also found in recipient marrow.

Assay: immunoSEQ multiplex PCR; the TCRdb copy retains only in-frame clones and omits some. The sample records 100,000 or so clones, roughly nine tenths being singletons. As regards this clone: Antigen unknown.

V was trimmed by 3 bases and J by 1 base, leaving 19 bases between them. The germline V gene encodes CDR1 SGHRS and CDR2 YFSETQ. CDR3 length equals 17 residues. The material sequenced was unstimulated CD4+ T cells sorted from spleen or lymph node cells, taken before transplant. The rearrangement uses TRBV5-1 and TRBJ1-1, with D perhaps TRBD1 (6 bases). The TCR comes from a human donor who was the organ donor for an intestinal transplant. CDR3 nucleotides: TGCGCCAGCAGCTATAGGGGACATACCAACTCGAACACTGAAGCTTTCTTT. Translation: CASSYRGHTNSNTEAFF. The full variable domain, in which reference TRBV5-1 and TRBJ1-1 provide the parts outside the CDR3, is KAGVTQTPRYLIKTRGQQVTLSCSPISGHRSVSWYQQTPGQGLQFLFEYFSETQRNKGNFPGRFSGRQFSNSRSEMNVSTLELGDSALYLCASSYRGHTNSNTEAFFGQGTRLTVV.